This T cell receptor (beta chain) was sequenced for a study of cytomegalovirus exposure and HLA in healthy donors. Regarding the study as a whole: Most observed TCR sequences were rare, whereas some public TCRs were detected in many donors.

This clone was seen only once. Its antigen is as yet unknown. Healthy bone marrow donors made up the donors. The PCR had 60 Vbeta and 13 Jbeta primers. The protocol was immunoSEQ multiplex PCR, while the TCRdb copy is restricted to in-frame clones and leaves out a portion. The sample has under 200,000 clones, more than 60% seen once. Germline lookup yields CDR1 MNHEY and CDR2 SVGAGI. The CDR3 runs to 13 residues. The germline V and J ends were trimmed by 6 bases and 5 bases, with 13 bases remaining between them. The genes are TRBV6-5 and TRBJ2-5; TRBD1 might be the D (6 bases). The material sequenced was PBMCs. This clonotype was sampled from a male donor in good health and CMV-seronegative. The CDR3 bases are TGTGCCAGCAGACAAACAGGGATGGAGACCCAGTACTTC. This codes for CASRQTGMETQYF.